The 26 T cell receptor beta chains given below trace back to one sample, sequenced in a study of tumor-infiltrating lymphocytes in primary liver carcinoma. The study co-extracted DNA and RNA from 20-30 mg of unsorted bulk tissue. TCR beta cDNA was reverse-transcribed from approximately 0.45 ug of total RNA. The reaction used a constant-region primer and ProtoScript II reverse transcriptase. Three rounds of nested multiplex PCR with slightly modified ARM-PCR produced TCR beta libraries. TRBV1-TRBV30 forward and Cbeta reverse primers drove the first two approximately 10-cycle rounds. Via MiXCR, TCRdb re-called the multiplex PCR reads, giving one row per CDR3 protein. The repertoire holds more than 30,000 distinct CDR3 sequences, with less than 80% as singletons. The sample was liver tumor tissue from sampling region 5. Subset described: tumor region T5, tumor centre. Receptors were obtained from a man aged 40-49 years with primary liver carcinoma and hepatitis B virus infection.

This sequence joins TRBV6-2 or TRBV6-3 and TRBJ1-5, with 9 bases fitting TRBD1. This CDR3 spans 14 amino acids. Germline CDR1 and CDR2: MNHEY and SVGEGT. The CDR3 sequence is CTGSYSGQGQPQHF. DNA for the CDR3: TGTACCGGCAGTTACTCGGGACAGGGACAGCCCCAGCATTTT.

This clonotype was seen at least ten times. The V gene is TRBV10-3, the J gene TRBJ2-3; 11 bases are shared with TRBD2. This CDR3 has 18 residues. Germline V CDR1 and CDR2: ENHRY, SYGVKD. The V and J ends lost 3 bases and 2 bases, in that order; junction bases with no gene match: 10. The CDR3 DNA follows: TGTGCCATCAGTGAACCCCTCCGACTAGCGGGAACCACAGATACGCAGTATTTT. It translates to CAISEPLRLAGTTDTQYF.

The chain couples TRBV9 to TRBJ1-4; D ambiguous. Germline V CDR1 and CDR2: SGDLS, YYNGEE. V gave up 0 bases and J gave up 6 bases, with 6 bases separating them. This CDR3 is 13 amino acids long. CDR3 DNA: TGTGCCAGCAGCGTAGCCGCCCATGAAAAACTGTTTTTT. Its protein product is CASSVAAHEKLFF.

This clonotype was seen once. CDR3 sequence: CAIIAGGYNEQFF. DNA for the CDR3: TGTGCCATCATTGCAGGGGGCTACAATGAGCAGTTCTTC. V usage is TRBV10-3 and J usage is TRBJ2-1, with 7 bases identical to TRBD1. This CDR3 is 13 amino acids long. Losses at the gene ends were 7 bases for V and 3 bases for J; bases not matched to a gene: 3. Germline CDR1 reads ENHRY; CDR2 reads SYGVKD.

This sequence joins TRBV4-1 and TRBJ2-1, with 7 positions matching TRBD2. CDR1 is MGHRA and CDR2 is YSYEKL in the germline V gene. J gave up 16 bases and V 4 bases, and 13 bases lay outside the gene matches. The CDR3 runs 13 residues. The CDR3 DNA reads TGCGCCAGCAGCCTAGCGGGTGGGTTTGATCACTTCTTC. The encoded protein is CASSLAGGFDHFF.

The chain has TRBV10-3 and TRBJ2-3; the D gene is possibly TRBD1 (5 bases). The CDR3 covers 14 residues. Trimming shortened V by 9 bases and J by 4 bases, and 17 bases separated the two germline ends. Germline CDR1 is ENHRY and CDR2 is SYGVKD. The chain's CDR3 is CAIHWGTPPDTQYF. The CDR3 DNA sequence: TGTGCCATTCACTGGGGCACCCCGCCAGATACGCAGTATTTT.

Remarks on this clonotype: The conserved final phenylalanine or tryptophan is absent from the CDR3, which likely points to a read error. The rearrangement uses TRBV7-9 and TRBJ1-5; possibly TRBD1 for D (6 bases). V lost 8 bases and J lost 5, with 13 bases in between. Germline assignment: CDR1 SEHNR and CDR2 FQNEAQ (reference sequence). The CDR3 has 13 residues. The CDR3, as DNA: TGTGCCAGCGAGGGGGTACGAGATCAGCCCCAGCATTAT. It codes for CASEGVRDQPQHY.

To note about this clonotype: The CDR3 ends on some other residue instead of the conserved phenylalanine or tryptophan, so this is likely a read error. The J gene is TRBJ2-7, the V gene TRBV10-3, with 8 bases aligning to TRBD2. This CDR3 contains 19 residues. The germline V gene has CDR1 ENHRY and CDR2 SYGVKD. The CDR3 bases are TGTGTCATCACCAAACGATCGGGACTAGGGGGAGGGTTCTCCTACGAGCAGTACTCC. This encodes CVITKRSGLGGGFSYEQYS.

A word on this clonotype: Germline and junction disagree at one end, which may indicate a read error. V gene TRBV10-3 combines with J gene TRBJ2-7, with TRBD2 identical over 8 bases. The CDR3 contains 19 residues. Germline CDR1 ENHRY, CDR2 SYGVKD. The CDR3 protein is CAITKRSGLTGGFSYERYF. DNA of the CDR3: TGCGCCATCACCAAACGATCGGGACTAACGGGAGGGTTCTCCTACGAGCGGTACTTC.

To note about this clonotype: This may be a read error, as it is one base from a much larger clone. This chain connects TRBV7-3 to TRBJ2-1, with D perhaps being TRBD1 or TRBD2 (6 bases each). The CDR3 extends over 16 amino acids. Germline V gene lookup returns CDR1 SGHTA and CDR2 FQGTGA. CDR3 loop: CSSSSGGASSYNEQFF. The CDR3 nucleotides are TGTTCCAGCAGCTCCGGGGGCGCGAGCTCCTACAATGAGCAGTTCTTC.

This clonotype was counted many times. A read error may explain this, as a much larger clone is one base away. The chain employs TRBV6-5 and TRBJ2-2; tentatively, D is TRBD2 (6 bases). Germline V gene lookup returns CDR1 MNHEY and CDR2 SVGAGI. There are 15 residues in the CDR3. CDR3 bases: TGTGCCAGCAGTTATCACGGGGCCGACACCGGGGGGCTGTTTTTT. Amino acids: CASSYHGADTGGLFF.

As to this clonotype: At one of its ends the junction is not consistent with the germline gene, which may arise from a read error. The CDR3 sequence is CAIRERDDTGDLFF. As DNA, the CDR3 is TGTGCCATCAGGGAGCGGGACGACACCGGGGACCTATTCTTT. The V gene is TRBV10-3, the J gene TRBJ2-2; TRBD2 agrees at 7 bases. The CDR3 covers 14 residues. CDR1 and CDR2 from the germline V gene are ENHRY and SYGVKD.

A remark on this clonotype: An end of the junction differs from the germline gene, which may be a read error. The chain carries TRBV28 and TRBJ2-2, with D perhaps TRBD1 (6 bases). This CDR3 region has 14 residues. Germline V gene sequence: CDR1 MDHEN, CDR2 SYDVKM. This CDR3 is CASRRHGGTWELFF. The CDR3 nucleotides are TGTGCCAGCAGGCGACATGGGGGCACCTGGGAGCTGTTTTTT.

This clonotype was seen repeatedly, ten times or more. No conserved phenylalanine or tryptophan ends this CDR3, so it is likely a read error. No DNA is shown, since the ends of the CDR3 on it are uncertain; the CDR3 is the one TCRdb lists. The chain links TRBV5-5 to TRBJ2-1; TRBD1 is the table's D call, not checked against the DNA. CDR1 is SGHKS and CDR2 is YYEKEE in the germline V gene (reference sequence). From its first to its last residue, the CDR3 has 15 amino acids. CDR3: CASSPGQGSYDEQSS.

On this clonotype: One base away lies a much larger clone, so this may be a sequencing read error. The CDR3, as DNA: TGTGCCAGCAGCTTAACTATCACGCAAGGAGACGAGCAGTACTTC. Its translation: CASSLTITQGDEQYF. The chain joins TRBV11-2 to TRBJ2-7; D is uncertain. CDR1 SGHAT and CDR2 FQNNGV come from the germline V gene. The germline V and J ends were trimmed by 2 bases and 5 bases, with 16 bases remaining between them. The CDR3 length is 15 residues. Full variable domain (missing parts from reference TRBV11-2 and TRBJ2-7): EAGVAQSPRYKIIEKRQSVAFWCNPISGHATLYWYQQILGQGPKLLIQFQNNGVVDDSQLPKDRFSAERLKGVDSTLKIQPAKLEDSAVYLCASSLTITQGDEQYFGPGTRLTVT.

Regarding this clonotype: This CDR3 is missing its conserved last phenylalanine or tryptophan, likely due to a read error. The DNA is left out, because the CDR3 cannot be placed on it with certainty; the CDR3 is given as TCRdb lists it. CDR3 sequence: CASSLTPGGGKETQYL. This rearrangement joins TRBV11-2 to TRBJ2-5; whether TRBD2, the table's D call, matches the DNA was not checked. Germline V gene sequence: CDR1 SGHAT, CDR2 FQNNGV. The CDR3 is made up of 16 amino acids, end residues included.

Concerning this clonotype itself: This sequence may be a read error, since a much larger clone differs from it by one base. V and J are TRBV28 and TRBJ2-7; D is unresolved. From germline, CDR1 is MDHEN and CDR2 SYDVKM. The CDR3 covers 16 residues. CDR3 region: CASSLYSSRPTYEQHF. CDR3 nucleotide sequence: TGTGCCAGCAGTTTATACTCCTCCCGGCCGACCTACGAGCAGCACTTC. Based on the CDR3 plus reference TRBV28 and TRBJ2-7, the full variable domain is DVKVTQSSRYLVKRTGEKVFLECVQDMDHENMFWYRQDPGLGLRLIYFSYDVKMKEKGDIPEGYSVSREKKERFSLILESASTNQTSMYLCASSLYSSRPTYEQHFGPGTRLTVT.

This clonotype was observed at least ten times. The rearrangement links TRBV7-9 to TRBJ1-3, with 7 bases matching TRBD1. The CDR3 loop spans 14 amino acids. With V trimmed by 4 bases and J by 2 bases, 2 bases remained unmatched. From germline, CDR1 is SEHNR and CDR2 FQNEAQ (reference sequence). The CDR3 coding sequence is TGTGCCAGCAGCTCAGGACAGGCTGGAAACACCATATATTTT. Translating gives CASSSGQAGNTIYF.

The gene calls are TRBV10-3 and TRBJ2-1; D gene uncertain. Trimming pared 10 bases from V and 5 bases from J, leaving 12 bases between. CDR1 ENHRY and CDR2 SYGVKD come from the germline V gene. CDR3 size: 12 residues. The chain's CDR3 is CANRYSNNEQFF. CDR3 nucleotide sequence: TGTGCCAACCGTTACAGCAACAATGAGCAGTTCTTC.

As for this clonotype: A much larger clone lies one base from this, so it may be a read error. The chain has TRBV19 and TRBJ1-5, with TRBD1 identical over 8 bases. CDR1 is LNHDA, CDR2 SQIVND, per germline (reference sequence). This CDR3 region has 17 residues. V shed 7 bases, J shed 3 bases, and the junction held 14 bases outside the gene matches. The CDR3 here is CASTSRGPPTYNQPQHF. DNA of the CDR3: TGTGCCAGTACCTCCAGGGGGCCCCCCACTTACAATCAGCCCCAGCATTTT.

The table lists this clonotype with many counts. The V gene is TRBV6-5, the J gene TRBJ2-1, with 7 bases aligning to TRBD1. CDR3 length equals 13 residues. The germline gives CDR1 MNHEY, CDR2 SVGAGI. Unmatched junction bases numbered 8, after V lost 6 bases and J lost 9 bases. Written as DNA, the CDR3 is TGTGCCAGCAGACTTACAGGGGAAGGTGAGCAGTTCTTC. Its translation is CASRLTGEGEQFF.

This clonotype was seen once. Germline and junction disagree at one end, which may indicate a read error. The chain links TRBV11-2 to TRBJ2-3; 7 bases are shared with TRBD2. The CDR3 sequence is 13 residues long. Germline V gene sequence: CDR1 SGHAT, CDR2 FQNNGV. The CDR3 nucleotides read TGTGCCAGCAACTTGACTAGCACAGATACGCAATATTTT. It yields the protein CASNLTSTDTQYF.

This chain uses TRBV28 with TRBJ2-5, with 7 bases lining up with TRBD2. The CDR3 is 17 residues long. V shed 5 bases and J 9 bases; nucleotides not matched to a gene: 21. From germline, CDR1 is MDHEN and CDR2 SYDVKM. The CDR3 region is CASSPQGGAGRQKAQYF. The DNA of the CDR3 is TGTGCCAGCAGTCCCCAGGGAGGGGCGGGCCGTCAAAAGGCCCAGTACTTC.

J is TRBJ2-5 and V is TRBV10-3; D gene unclear. Germline CDR1 and CDR2: ENHRY and SYGVKD. The V end was cut by 0 bases, the J end by 2 bases, with 10 bases between. This CDR3 is 15 amino acids long. The CDR3 is CAISESAARQETQYF. CDR3 bases: TGTGCCATCAGTGAGTCGGCTGCCAGACAAGAGACCCAGTACTTC.

As concerns this clonotype: One end of the junction does not line up with germline, which may come from a read error. This chain uses TRBV6-1 with TRBJ2-3, with D hard to call. CDR3 size: 12 residues. The V gene's germline CDR1 is MNHNS and CDR2 SASEGT. Here the CDR3 DNA reads TGCGCCAGCAGTAATGGACGGGATACGCAGTATTTT. Residues: CASSNGRDTQYF.

This sequence joins TRBV4-2 and TRBJ2-3; D call uncertain. The CDR3 has 16 amino acids. V lost 0 bases and J 6 bases, leaving 16 bases between the germline ends. The V gene's germline CDR1 is LGHNA and CDR2 YNFKEQ. The CDR3 nucleotides read TGTGCCAGCAGCCAAGACCGAGAGGTAGTAAGGGATACGCAGTATTTT. Amino acid sequence: CASSQDREVVRDTQYF.